Given below is one TCR beta chain in context. This sample is part of a study of T-cell reconstitution after alpha-beta-depleted transplantation in children. Unique molecular identifiers tagged the TCRbeta library. TCRdb itself ran the PCR reads through MiXCR, one entry per CDR3 protein. The data hold some 600,000 distinct CDR3 sequences, with roughly 17% observed a single time. The germline V gene has CDR1 DFQATT and CDR2 SNEGSKA (reference sequence). The CDR3 is 14 residues long. The V end lost 6 bases, the J end lost 1 base, and 13 bases lay between the germline ends. The chain uses TRBV20-1 and TRBJ1-5, with D possibly TRBD1 on 6 matching bases. Source: PBMCs from the stem cell graft donor, taken from the stem cell graft. The source of this sequence is a human donor who donated a stem cell graft to a child with acute myeloid leukemia. The CDR3 loop reads CSAPTGRSNQPQHF. Here the CDR3 DNA reads TGCAGTGCGCCTACAGGGAGGAGCAATCAGCCCCAGCATTTT.